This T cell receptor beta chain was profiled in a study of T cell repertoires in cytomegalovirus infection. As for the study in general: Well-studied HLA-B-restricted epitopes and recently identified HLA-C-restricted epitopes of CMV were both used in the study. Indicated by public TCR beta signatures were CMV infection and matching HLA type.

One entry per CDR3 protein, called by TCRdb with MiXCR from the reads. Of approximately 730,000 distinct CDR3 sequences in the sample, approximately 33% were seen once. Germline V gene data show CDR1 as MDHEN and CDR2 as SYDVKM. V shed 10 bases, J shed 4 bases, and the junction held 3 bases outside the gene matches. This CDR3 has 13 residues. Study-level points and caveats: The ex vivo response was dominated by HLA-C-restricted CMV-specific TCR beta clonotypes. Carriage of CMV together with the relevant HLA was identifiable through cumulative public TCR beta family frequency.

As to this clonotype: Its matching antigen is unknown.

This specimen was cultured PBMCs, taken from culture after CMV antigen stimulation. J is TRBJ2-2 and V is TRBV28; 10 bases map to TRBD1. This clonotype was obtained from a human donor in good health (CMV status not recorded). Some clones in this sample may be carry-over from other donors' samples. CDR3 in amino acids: CATGDRGTGELFF. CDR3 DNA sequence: TGTGCCACAGGGGACAGGGGCACCGGGGAGCTGTTTTTT.